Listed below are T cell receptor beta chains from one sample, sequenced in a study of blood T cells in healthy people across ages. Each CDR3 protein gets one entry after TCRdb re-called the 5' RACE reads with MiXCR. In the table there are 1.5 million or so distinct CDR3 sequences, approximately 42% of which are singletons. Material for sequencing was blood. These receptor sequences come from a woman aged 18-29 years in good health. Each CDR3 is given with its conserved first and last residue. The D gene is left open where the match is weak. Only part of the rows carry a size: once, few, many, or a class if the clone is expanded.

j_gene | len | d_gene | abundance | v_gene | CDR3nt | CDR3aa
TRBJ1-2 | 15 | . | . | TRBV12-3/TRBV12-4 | TGTGCCAGCAGTTTATATAGACAGGCGATAGATGGCTACACCTTC | CASSLYRQAIDGYTF
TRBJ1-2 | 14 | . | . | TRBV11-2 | TGTGCCAGCAGCTTAAAGGGTTCAAACTATGGCTACACCTTC | CASSLKGSNYGYTF
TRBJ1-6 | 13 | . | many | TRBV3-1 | TGTGCCAGCAGCCAAGTGTTTGATTCACCCCTCCACTTT | CASSQVFDSPLHF
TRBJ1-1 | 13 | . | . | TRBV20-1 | TGCAGTGCTAGAGTCGTAGTCGGCACTGAAGCTTTCTTT | CSARVVVGTEAFF
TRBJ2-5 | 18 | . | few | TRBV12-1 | TGTGCCAGCAGGTCCAAAGGAGGTCCCAACGACTTCCAAGAGACCCAGTACTTC | CASRSKGGPNDFQETQYF
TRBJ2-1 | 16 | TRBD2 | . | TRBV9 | TGTGCCAGCAGCACCGGACTAGCGGGCTCCTACAATGGGCAGTTCTTC | CASSTGLAGSYNGQFF
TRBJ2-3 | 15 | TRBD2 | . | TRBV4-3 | TGCGCCAGCAGCCAGCTAGCGGGAGGCGCAGATACGCGGTATTTT | CASSQLAGGADTRYF
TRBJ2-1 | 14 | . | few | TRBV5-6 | TGTGCCAGCAGCTTGGCCGTTGGGGGACATGAGCAGTTCTTC | CASSLAVGGHEQFF
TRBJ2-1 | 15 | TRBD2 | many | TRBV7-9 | TGTGCCAGCAGTCTAGGCGGGGGTCGAGGCAATGAGCAGTTCTTC | CASSLGGGRGNEQFF
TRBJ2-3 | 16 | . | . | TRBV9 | TGTGCCAGCAGCGTAGTAGGCTTCCCGAGGACAGATACGCAGTATTTT | CASSVVGFPRTDTQYF